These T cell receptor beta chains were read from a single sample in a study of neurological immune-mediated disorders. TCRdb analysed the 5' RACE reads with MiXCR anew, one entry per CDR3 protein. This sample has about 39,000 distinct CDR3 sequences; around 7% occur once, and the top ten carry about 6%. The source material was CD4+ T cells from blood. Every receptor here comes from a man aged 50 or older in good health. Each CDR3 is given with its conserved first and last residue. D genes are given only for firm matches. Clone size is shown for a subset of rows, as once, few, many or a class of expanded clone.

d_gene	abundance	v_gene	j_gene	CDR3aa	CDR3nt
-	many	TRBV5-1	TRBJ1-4	CASSPGSNEKLFF	TGCGCCAGCAGCCCGGGCAGCAATGAAAAACTGTTTTTT
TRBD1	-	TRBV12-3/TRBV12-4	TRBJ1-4	CASSAAGTGVEKLFF	TGTGCCAGCAGTGCGGCCGGGACAGGGGTCGAAAAACTGTTTTTT
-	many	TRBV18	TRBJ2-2	CASSLAQVARTGELFF	TGTGCCAGCTCGTTGGCGCAGGTGGCGAGGACCGGGGAGCTGTTTTTT
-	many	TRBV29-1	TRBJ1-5	CSARVNSNQPQHF	TGCAGCGCTCGAGTTAACAGCAATCAGCCCCAGCATTTT
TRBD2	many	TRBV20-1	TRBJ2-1	CSASTWTSGRYNEQFF	TGCAGTGCTAGTACGTGGACTAGCGGGAGGTACAATGAGCAGTTCTTC
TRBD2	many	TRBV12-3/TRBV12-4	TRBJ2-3	CASSTSGMMADTQYF	TGTGCCAGCAGCACTAGCGGGATGATGGCAGATACGCAGTATTTT
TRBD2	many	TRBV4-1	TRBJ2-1	CASSQDASGHYNEQFF	TGCGCCAGCAGCCAAGATGCTAGCGGACATTACAATGAGCAGTTCTTC
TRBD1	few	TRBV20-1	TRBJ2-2	CSASYPGGSGELFF	TGCAGTGCTAGTTACCCAGGGGGTTCGGGGGAGCTGTTTTTT
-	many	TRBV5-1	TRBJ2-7	CASSPPGRQMQYF	TGCGCCAGCAGCCCCCCTGGTCGACAGATGCAGTACTTC
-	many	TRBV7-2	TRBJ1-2	CASRLGGDYGYTF	TGTGCCAGCCGTTTGGGGGGGGACTATGGCTACACCTTC
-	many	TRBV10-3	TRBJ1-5	CAISGGDQPQHF	TGTGCCATCAGTGGGGGGGACCAGCCCCAGCATTTT
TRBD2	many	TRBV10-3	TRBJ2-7	CAITDGGVSYEQYF	TGTGCCATCACGGACGGGGGGGTCTCCTACGAGCAGTACTTC
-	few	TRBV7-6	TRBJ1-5	CASSLSRNQPQHF	TGTGCCAGCAGCTTATCGCGGAATCAGCCCCAGCATTTT
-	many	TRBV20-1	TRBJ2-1	CSASQYNEQFF	TGCAGTGCTTCCCAATACAATGAGCAGTTCTTC
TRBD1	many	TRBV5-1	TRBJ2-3	CASSLGQGVDTQYF	TGCGCCAGCAGCTTGGGACAGGGAGTGGATACGCAGTATTTT
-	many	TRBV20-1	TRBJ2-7	CSARMRRGSYEQYF	TGCAGTGCTAGGATGAGAAGAGGATCCTACGAGCAGTACTTC
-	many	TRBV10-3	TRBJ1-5	CAISEVDFSNQPQHF	TGTGCCATCAGTGAGGTAGATTTTAGCAATCAGCCCCAGCATTTT
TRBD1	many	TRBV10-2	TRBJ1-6	CASSDPGQGDNSPLHF	TGCGCCAGCAGTGACCCGGGACAGGGGGATAATTCACCCCTCCACTTT
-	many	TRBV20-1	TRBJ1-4	CSAREGPWEKLFF	TGCAGTGCTAGAGAGGGCCCCTGGGAAAAACTGTTTTTT
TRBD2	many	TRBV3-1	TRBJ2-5	CASSQVAGGLQETQYF	TGTGCCAGCAGCCAAGTAGCGGGGGGCCTCCAAGAGACCCAGTACTTC
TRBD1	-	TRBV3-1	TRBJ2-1	CASSLLGTGTLGEQFF	TGTGCCAGCAGCCTTTTGGGGACAGGGACATTAGGTGAGCAGTTCTTC
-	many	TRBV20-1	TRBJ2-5	CSARGQETQYF	TGCAGTGCTAGAGGGCAAGAGACCCAGTACTTC
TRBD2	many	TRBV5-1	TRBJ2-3	CASSLVAGGTDTQYF	TGCGCCAGCAGTTTGGTAGCGGGAGGAACAGATACGCAGTATTTT
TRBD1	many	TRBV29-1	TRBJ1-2	CSVPDREGGYTF	TGCAGCGTTCCAGACAGGGAGGGTGGCTACACCTTC
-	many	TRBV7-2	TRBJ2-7	CASSLNPTDNEQYF	TGTGCCAGCAGCTTAAACCCCACCGACAACGAGCAGTACTTC
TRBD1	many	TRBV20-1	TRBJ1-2	CSADSTGANYGYTF	TGCAGTGCTGATTCGACAGGGGCTAACTATGGCTACACCTTC
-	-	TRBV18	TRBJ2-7	CASSPDTSYEQYF	TGTGCCAGCTCACCCGACACGTCCTACGAGCAGTACTTC
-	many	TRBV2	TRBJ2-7	CASSPDRRLYEQYF	TGTGCCAGCAGTCCCGACAGACGCCTATACGAGCAGTACTTC
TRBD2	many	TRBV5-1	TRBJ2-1	CASRPGLAELLSSYNEQFF	TGCGCCAGCAGGCCGGGACTAGCGGAGCTGTTGAGCTCCTACAATGAGCAGTTCTTC
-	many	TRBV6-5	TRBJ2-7	CASSYSGPRAGSYEQYF	TGTGCCAGCAGTTACTCTGGGCCCCGGGCAGGGTCCTACGAGCAGTACTTC
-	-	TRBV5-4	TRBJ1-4	CASSRGGFRELFF	TGTGCCAGCAGCCGAGGGGGGTTTCGGGAACTGTTTTTT
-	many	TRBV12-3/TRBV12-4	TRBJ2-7	CASREDGSYEQYF	TGTGCCAGCAGAGAAGACGGGTCCTACGAGCAGTACTTC
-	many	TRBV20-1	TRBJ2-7	CSARGMGASYEQYF	TGCAGTGCTAGAGGGATGGGGGCCTCCTACGAGCAGTACTTC
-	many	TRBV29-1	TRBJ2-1	CSVVDNEQFF	TGCAGCGTTGTCGACAATGAGCAGTTCTTC
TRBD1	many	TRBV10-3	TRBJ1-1	CAITRDRDTEAFF	TGTGCCATCACTCGGGACAGGGACACTGAAGCTTTCTTT
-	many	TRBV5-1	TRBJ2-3	CASRGRTDTQYF	TGCGCCAGCCGGGGTCGGACAGATACGCAGTATTTT
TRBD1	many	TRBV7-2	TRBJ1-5	CASSLGQGAYQPQHF	TGTGCCAGCAGCTTGGGACAGGGGGCGTATCAGCCCCAGCATTTT
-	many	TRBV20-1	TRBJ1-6	CSARVGTLDNSPLHF	TGCAGTGCTAGAGTCGGGACACTCGATAATTCACCCCTCCACTTT
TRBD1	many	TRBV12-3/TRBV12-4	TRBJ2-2	CASSPTGTTGELFF	TGTGCCAGCAGCCCGACAGGGACCACCGGGGAGCTGTTTTTT
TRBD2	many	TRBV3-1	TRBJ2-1	CASRAASGGYNEQFF	TGTGCCAGCCGCGCAGCTAGCGGGGGATACAATGAGCAGTTCTTC
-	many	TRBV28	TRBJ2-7	CASSSRRSSYEQYF	TGTGCCAGCAGCTCCCGGCGAAGCTCCTACGAGCAGTACTTC